The T cell receptor (beta chain) under discussion was sequenced for a study of CD8 T cells in ankylosing spondylitis. Points from the study as a whole: As reported, disease-linked clones showed significant enrichment in matched ankylosing spondylitis synovial fluid. Previous work reported some of these motif variants in the synovial fluid and blood of reactive arthritis.

TCRdb itself ran the 5' RACE reads through MiXCR, one entry per CDR3 protein. The sample gives some 200,000 distinct CDR3 sequences, over 10% of which show up once; 16% is in the top ten. On this clonotype: Its antigen remains unknown.

This CDR3 has 13 amino acids. Germline CDR1 is SGHDN and CDR2 is FVKESK. Deletions cut 0 bases from V and 7 bases from J, with 7 bases between. Material: blood, either unsorted or a sorted T cell fraction (not recorded which). The origin of this receptor is a male donor with ankylosing spondylitis or in good health (not recorded which). The J gene is TRBJ2-1, the V gene TRBV14; D ambiguous. The CDR3 region is CASSQDSWNEQFF. DNA for the CDR3: TGTGCCAGCAGCCAAGATTCCTGGAATGAGCAGTTCTTC.